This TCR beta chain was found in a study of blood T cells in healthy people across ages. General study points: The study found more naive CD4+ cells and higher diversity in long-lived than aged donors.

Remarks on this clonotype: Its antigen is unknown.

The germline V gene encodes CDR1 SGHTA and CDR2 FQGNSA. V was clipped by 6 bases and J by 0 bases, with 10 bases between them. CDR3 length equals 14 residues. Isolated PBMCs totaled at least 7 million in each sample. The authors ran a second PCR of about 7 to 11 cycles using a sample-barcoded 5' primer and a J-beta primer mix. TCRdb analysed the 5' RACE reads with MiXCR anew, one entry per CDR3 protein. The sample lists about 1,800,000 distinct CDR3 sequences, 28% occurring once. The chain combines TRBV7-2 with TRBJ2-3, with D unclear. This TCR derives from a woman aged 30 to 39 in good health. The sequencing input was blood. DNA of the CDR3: TGTGCCAGCAGGCCAAGTTTCAGCACAGATACGCAGTATTTT. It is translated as CASRPSFSTDTQYF.